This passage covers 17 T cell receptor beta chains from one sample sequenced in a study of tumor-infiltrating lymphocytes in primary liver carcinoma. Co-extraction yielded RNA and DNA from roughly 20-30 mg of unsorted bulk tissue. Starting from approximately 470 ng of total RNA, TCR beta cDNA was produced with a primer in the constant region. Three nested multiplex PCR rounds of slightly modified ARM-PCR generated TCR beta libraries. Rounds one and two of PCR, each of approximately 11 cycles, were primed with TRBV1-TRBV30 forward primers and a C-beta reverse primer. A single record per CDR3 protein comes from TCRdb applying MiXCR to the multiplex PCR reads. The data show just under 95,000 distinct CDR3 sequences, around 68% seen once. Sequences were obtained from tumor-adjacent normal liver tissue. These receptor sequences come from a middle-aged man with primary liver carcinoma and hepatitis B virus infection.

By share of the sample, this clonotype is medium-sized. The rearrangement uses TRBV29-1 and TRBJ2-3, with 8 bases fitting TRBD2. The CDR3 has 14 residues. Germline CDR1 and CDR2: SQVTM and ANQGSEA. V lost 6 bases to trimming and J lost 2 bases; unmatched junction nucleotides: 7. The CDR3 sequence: CSVAAGGDTDTQYF. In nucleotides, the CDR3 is TGCAGCGTGGCGGCGGGGGGAGACACAGATACGCAGTATTTT.

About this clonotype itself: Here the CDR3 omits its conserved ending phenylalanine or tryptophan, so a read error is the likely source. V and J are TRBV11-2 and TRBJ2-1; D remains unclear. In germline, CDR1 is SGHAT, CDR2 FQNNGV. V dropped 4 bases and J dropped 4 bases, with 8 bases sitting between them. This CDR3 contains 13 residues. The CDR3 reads CASSSVRYNEQFI. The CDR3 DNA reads TGTGCCAGCAGCTCAGTCAGGTACAATGAGCAGTTCATC.

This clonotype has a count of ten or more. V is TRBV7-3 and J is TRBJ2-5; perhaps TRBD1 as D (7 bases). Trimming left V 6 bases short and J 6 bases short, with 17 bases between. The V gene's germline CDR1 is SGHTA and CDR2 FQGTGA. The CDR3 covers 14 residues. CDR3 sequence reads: CASSPGGGPQTQYF. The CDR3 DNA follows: TGTGCCAGCAGTCCAGGAGGGGGCCCGCAGACCCAGTACTTC.

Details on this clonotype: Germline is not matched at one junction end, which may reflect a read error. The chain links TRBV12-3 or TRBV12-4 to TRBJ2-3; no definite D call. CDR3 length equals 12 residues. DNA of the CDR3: TGTGCCAACAGTCCTCCCTTTGATACGCAGTATTTT. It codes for CANSPPFDTQYF.

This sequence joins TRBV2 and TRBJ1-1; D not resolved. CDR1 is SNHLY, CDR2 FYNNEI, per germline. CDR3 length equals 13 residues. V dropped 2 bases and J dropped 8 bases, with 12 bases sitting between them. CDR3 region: CASSEQAVLEAFF. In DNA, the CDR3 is TGTGCCAGCAGTGAACAGGCAGTTCTAGAAGCTTTCTTT. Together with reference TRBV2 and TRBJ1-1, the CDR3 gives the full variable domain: EPEVTQTPSHQVTQMGQEVILRCVPISNHLYFYWYRQILGQKVEFLVSFYNNEISEKSEIFDDQFSVERPDGSNFTLKIRSTKLEDSAMYFCASSEQAVLEAFFGQGTRLTVV.

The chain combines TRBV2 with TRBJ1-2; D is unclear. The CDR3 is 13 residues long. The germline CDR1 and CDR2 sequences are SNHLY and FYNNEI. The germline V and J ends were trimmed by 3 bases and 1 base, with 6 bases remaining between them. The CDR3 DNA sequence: TGTGCCAGCAGTGACATGATTAACTATGGCTACACCTTC. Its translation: CASSDMINYGYTF.

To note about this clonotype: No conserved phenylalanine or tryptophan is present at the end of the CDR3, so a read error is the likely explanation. In DNA form, the CDR3 reads TGTGCCAGCAGCTTAGGGATGAACACCGGGGAACTGTTTTTA. As protein: CASSLGMNTGELFL. The rearrangement uses TRBV11-2 and TRBJ2-2, with D possibly TRBD2 on 5 matching bases. Germline V gene sequence: CDR1 SGHAT, CDR2 FQNNGV. This CDR3 is 14 amino acids long.

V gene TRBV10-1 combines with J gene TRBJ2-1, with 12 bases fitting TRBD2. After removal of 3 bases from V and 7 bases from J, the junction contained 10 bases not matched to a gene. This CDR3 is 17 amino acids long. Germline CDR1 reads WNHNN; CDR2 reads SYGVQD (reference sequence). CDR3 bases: TGCGCCAGCAGTGATTCGACTAGCGGGAGCGGGACAAATGAGCAGTTCTTC. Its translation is CASSDSTSGSGTNEQFF.

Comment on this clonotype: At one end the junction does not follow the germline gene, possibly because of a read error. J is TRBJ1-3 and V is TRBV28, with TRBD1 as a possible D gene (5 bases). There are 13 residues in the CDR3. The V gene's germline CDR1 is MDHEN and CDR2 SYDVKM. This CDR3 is CASSRGSGNSIYF. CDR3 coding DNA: TGTGCCAGCTCGAGGGGCTCTGGAAACTCCATATATTTT.

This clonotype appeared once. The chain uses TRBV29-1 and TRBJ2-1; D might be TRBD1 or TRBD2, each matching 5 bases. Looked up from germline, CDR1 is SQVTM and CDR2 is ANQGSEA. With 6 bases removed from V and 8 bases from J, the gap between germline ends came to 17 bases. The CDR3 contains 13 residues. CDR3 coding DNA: TGCAGCGTCGCACTGGGGGAAAGAGATGAGCAGTTCTTC. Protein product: CSVALGERDEQFF.

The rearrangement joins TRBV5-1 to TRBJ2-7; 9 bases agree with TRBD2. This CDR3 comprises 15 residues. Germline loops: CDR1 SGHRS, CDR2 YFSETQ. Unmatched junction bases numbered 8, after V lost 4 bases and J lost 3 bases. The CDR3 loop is CASSESSGSVYEQYF. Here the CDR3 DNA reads TGCGCCAGCAGCGAGAGTAGCGGGAGTGTCTACGAGCAGTACTTC.

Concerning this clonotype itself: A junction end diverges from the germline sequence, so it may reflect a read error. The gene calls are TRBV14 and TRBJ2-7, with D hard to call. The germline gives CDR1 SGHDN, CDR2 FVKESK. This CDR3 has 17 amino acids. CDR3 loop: CASNQDSYNILTLEQYF. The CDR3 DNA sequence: TGTGCTAGCAACCAAGATTCGTACAACATCCTTACATTGGAGCAGTACTTC. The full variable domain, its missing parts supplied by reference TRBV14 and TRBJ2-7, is EAGVTQFPSHSVIEKGQTVTLRCDPISGHDNLYWYRRVMGKEIKFLLHFVKESKQDESGMPNNRFLAERTGGTYSTLKVQPAELEDSGVYFCASNQDSYNILTLEQYFGPGTRLTVT.

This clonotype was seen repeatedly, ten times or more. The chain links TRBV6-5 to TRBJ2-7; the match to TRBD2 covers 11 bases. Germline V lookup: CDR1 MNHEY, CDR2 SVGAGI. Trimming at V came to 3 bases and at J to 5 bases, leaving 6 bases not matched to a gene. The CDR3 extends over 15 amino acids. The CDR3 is CASSYTSGRSHEQYF. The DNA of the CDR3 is TGTGCCAGCAGTTATACTAGCGGGAGATCCCACGAGCAGTACTTC.

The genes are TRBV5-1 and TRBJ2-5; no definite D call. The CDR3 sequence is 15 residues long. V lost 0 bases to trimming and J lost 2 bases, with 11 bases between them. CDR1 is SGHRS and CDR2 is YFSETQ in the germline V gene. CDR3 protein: CASSLELGPQETQYF. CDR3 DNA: TGCGCCAGCAGCTTGGAATTAGGTCCGCAAGAGACCCAGTACTTC. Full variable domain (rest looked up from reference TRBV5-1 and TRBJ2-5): KAGVTQTPRYLIKTRGQQVTLSCSPISGHRSVSWYQQTPGQGLQFLFEYFSETQRNKGNFPGRFSGRQFSNSRSEMNVSTLELGDSALYLCASSLELGPQETQYFGPGTRLLVL.

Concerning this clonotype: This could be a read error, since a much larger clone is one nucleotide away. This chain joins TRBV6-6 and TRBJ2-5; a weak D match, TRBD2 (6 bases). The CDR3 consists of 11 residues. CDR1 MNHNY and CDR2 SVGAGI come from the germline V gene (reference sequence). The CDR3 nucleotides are TGTGCCAGCAAGCGGGTTGAGATCCAGTACTTC. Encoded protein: CASKRVEIQYF.

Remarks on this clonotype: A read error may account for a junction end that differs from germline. The CDR3 bases are TGTGTCAGCAGCTCACCGGGACACGGCGACGAGCAGTACTTC. Amino acid sequence: CVSSSPGHGDEQYF. The V and J genes are TRBV11-2 and TRBJ2-7; weak D call: TRBD1 (6 bases). The CDR3 covers 14 residues. CDR1 is SGHAT, CDR2 FQNNGV, per germline.

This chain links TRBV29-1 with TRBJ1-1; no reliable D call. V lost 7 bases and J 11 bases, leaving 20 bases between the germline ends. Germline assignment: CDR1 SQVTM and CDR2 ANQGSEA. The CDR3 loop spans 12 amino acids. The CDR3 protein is CSAAPARIEAFF. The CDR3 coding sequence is TGCAGCGCTGCCCCCGCCCGCATTGAGGCTTTCTTT.